Following are 29 T cell receptor beta chains from one sample sequenced in a study of CD8 T cells in Susac syndrome (dated by TCRdb to the late 2010s). Preparation of the library involved the immunoSEQ multiplex PCR assay. RNA was extracted using the RNeasy kit, and roughly 0.5 to 1 ug of the RNA was reverse transcribed with random hexamers. Through fastp at Q25 and MiXCR, TCRdb rebuilt clones from the public reads, retaining in-frame beta chains. Each record represents a unique CDR3 protein, reported with the most common genes and DNA among its rows. Here the sample has approximately 140,000 distinct CDR3 sequences; approximately 96% occur a single time. 0.11% of the sample belongs to the ten largest clones. Specimen: CD4+ T cells from PBMCs. The receptors originated from a human donor with multiple sclerosis.

Here the CDR3 reads CASSERPVTDTQYF. In DNA form, the CDR3 reads TGTGCCAGCAGTGAAAGGCCGGTCACAGATACGCAGTATTTT. V is TRBV6-4 and J is TRBJ2-3; D uncertain. CDR1 MRHNA and CDR2 SNTAGT come from the germline V gene. CDR3 length: 14 residues. The V gene lost 3 bases and the J gene lost 2 bases, with 9 bases spanning the gap.

CDR3 nucleotide sequence: TGTGCCAGCAGCCAAGAGGGACTAGCGGGAGGTGCAGAGACCCAGTACTTC. Translation gives CASSQEGLAGGAETQYF. V usage is TRBV4-2 and J usage is TRBJ2-5, with TRBD2 matching 15 bases. V lost 0 bases, J lost 4 bases, and 3 bases stayed unmatched. The CDR3 extends over 17 amino acids. Germline V gene sequence: CDR1 LGHNA, CDR2 YNFKEQ.

The rearrangement links TRBV29-1 to TRBJ1-1; D may be TRBD1 (6 bases). V was trimmed by 4 bases and J by 5 bases, leaving 14 bases between them. The germline CDR1 and CDR2 sequences are SQVTM and ANQGSEA. CDR3 length: 13 amino acids. Written as DNA, the CDR3 is TGCAGCGTTGCTGCACAGGGAATAACTGAAGCTTTCTTT. Translated, it gives CSVAAQGITEAFF.

This chain connects TRBV5-1 to TRBJ1-4, with no clear D. Trimming took off 4 bases at V and 8 bases at J, with 12 bases between the two ends. Germline CDR1 is SGHRS and CDR2 is YFSETQ. The CDR3 consists of 13 residues. In nucleotides, the CDR3 is TGCGCCAGCAGCCCTGTGGGGAAGGAAAAACTGTTTTTT. It codes for CASSPVGKEKLFF. Full variable domain (missing parts from reference TRBV5-1 and TRBJ1-4): KAGVTQTPRYLIKTRGQQVTLSCSPISGHRSVSWYQQTPGQGLQFLFEYFSETQRNKGNFPGRFSGRQFSNSRSEMNVSTLELGDSALYLCASSPVGKEKLFFGSGTQLSVL.

This sequence joins TRBV9 and TRBJ1-1; tentative D call: TRBD1 (5 bases). Per the germline V gene, CDR1 is SGDLS and CDR2 is YYNGEE. The length of the CDR3 is 14 residues. Trimming took off 3 bases at V and 1 base at J, with 10 bases between the two ends. CDR3 DNA: TGTGCCAGCAGCGCCGGGACGGAGAACACTGAAGCTTTCTTT. Protein sequence: CASSAGTENTEAFF.

The V call is TRBV15, the J call TRBJ2-7; 13 bases match TRBD2. The CDR3 totals 20 residues. Germline V CDR1 and CDR2: LNHNV, YYDKDF (reference sequence). Unmatched junction bases numbered 13, after V lost 1 base and J lost 1 base. CDR3 protein: CATSRAARLAGGPPSYEQYF. The DNA for the CDR3 is TGTGCCACCAGCAGAGCGGCGAGACTAGCGGGGGGTCCACCTTCCTACGAGCAGTACTTC. The full variable domain, with the rest looked up from reference TRBV15 and TRBJ2-7, is DAMVIQNPRYQVTQFGKPVTLSCSQTLNHNVMYWYQQKSSQAPKLLFHYYDKDFNNEADTPDNFQSRRPNTSFCFLDIRSPGLGDTAMYLCATSRAARLAGGPPSYEQYFGPGTRLTVT.

The chain combines TRBV2 with TRBJ2-5; D gene ambiguous. The CDR3 sequence is 11 residues long. Trimming took 8 bases from V and 7 from J, leaving 11 bases between them. CDR1 and CDR2 from the germline V gene are SNHLY and FYNNEI. CDR3 nucleotide sequence: TGTGCCAGCTATAAAGAAGGGACCCAGTACTTC. It specifies CASYKEGTQYF. The complete variable domain, with remaining parts taken from reference TRBV2 and TRBJ2-5, reads EPEVTQTPSHQVTQMGQEVILRCVPISNHLYFYWYRQILGQKVEFLVSFYNNEISEKSEIFDDQFSVERPDGSNFTLKIRSTKLEDSAMYFCASYKEGTQYFGPGTRLLVL.

This chain uses TRBV28 with TRBJ1-3; 8 bases line up with TRBD1. CDR1 and CDR2 from the germline V gene are MDHEN and SYDVKM. V lost 8 bases and J lost 7; bases outside the gene matches: 1. The CDR3 has 11 residues. CDR3 DNA sequence: TGTGCCAGCCAGGGGGCGAACACCATATATTTT. Translating it yields CASQGANTIYF.

V and J are TRBV12-3 or TRBV12-4 and TRBJ2-1, with a possible D match to TRBD1 (5 bases). The V end lost 2 bases, the J end lost 0 bases, and 8 bases lay between the germline ends. The CDR3 is made up of 15 amino acids. CDR3 loop: CASSLTRASYNEQFF. The CDR3 bases are TGTGCCAGCAGTTTAACCAGGGCCTCCTACAATGAGCAGTTCTTC.

V and J are TRBV2 and TRBJ2-7; TRBD1 or TRBD2 may be the D gene (5 bases each). The CDR3 is made up of 15 amino acids. Germline V gives CDR1 SNHLY, CDR2 FYNNEI. V lost 1 base and J 5 bases, leaving 15 bases between the germline ends. DNA of the CDR3: TGTGCCAGCAGTGAAGGCTCAGGGAGATCGGACGAGCAGTACTTC. Residues: CASSEGSGRSDEQYF.

The chain couples TRBV20-1 to TRBJ1-1; no reliable D call. This CDR3 region has 13 residues. Trimming pared 5 bases from V and 0 bases from J, leaving 10 bases between. Germline CDR1 is DFQATT and CDR2 is SNEGSKA (reference sequence). CDR3 residues: CSAYDTMNTEAFF. The CDR3 nucleotides read TGCAGTGCTTATGACACCATGAACACTGAAGCTTTCTTT.

V is TRBV24-1 and J is TRBJ2-1; tentative D call: TRBD2 (6 bases). From germline, CDR1 is KGHDR and CDR2 SFDVKD. The CDR3 is 16 amino acids. V lost 0 bases to trimming and J lost 3 bases, with 11 bases between them. CDR3 residues: CATSDLLGGSYNEQFF. CDR3 in DNA: TGTGCCACCAGTGATTTGTTGGGGGGAAGCTACAATGAGCAGTTCTTC.

This rearrangement joins TRBV29-1 to TRBJ1-1; D is unresolved. CDR1 is SQVTM, CDR2 ANQGSEA, per germline. The V gene lost 5 bases and the J gene lost 6 bases, with 16 bases spanning the gap. This CDR3 contains 13 residues. CDR3 loop: CSVSPRFQAEAFF. The CDR3 DNA sequence: TGCAGCGTTTCCCCCAGGTTCCAGGCTGAAGCTTTCTTT.

The V gene is TRBV6-2 or TRBV6-3, the J gene TRBJ1-1, with D perhaps TRBD1 (6 bases). V lost 0 bases to trimming and J lost 4 bases, with 12 bases between them. CDR3 length: 15 residues. Germline CDR1 MNHEY, CDR2 SVGEGT. For the CDR3, the DNA is TGTGCCAGCAGTTACTCGGGCAGGGGTGGCACTGAAGCTTTCTTT. Residues: CASSYSGRGGTEAFF.

A single count supports this clonotype. The chain combines TRBV11-3 with TRBJ2-1, with 7 bases that match TRBD1. The ends lost 5 bases at V and 2 bases at J; junction bases unmatched: 12. The CDR3 contains 17 residues. CDR1 is SGHNT, CDR2 YENEEA, per germline. In DNA form, the CDR3 reads TGTGCCAGCAGCGCCACGGACAGGTGGGGACCCTACAATGAGCAGTTCTTC. The encoded protein is CASSATDRWGPYNEQFF.

The chain combines TRBV5-1 with TRBJ2-3, with a tentative D call TRBD2 (5 bases). CDR3 length: 15 residues. Germline CDR1 is SGHRS and CDR2 is YFSETQ. Deletions cut 5 bases from V and 4 bases from J, with 17 bases between. This CDR3 reads CASSSRAAGPDTQYF. CDR3 bases: TGCGCCAGCAGTTCGAGGGCAGCCGGCCCAGATACGCAGTATTTT. The whole variable domain, filled in from reference TRBV5-1 and TRBJ2-3, reads KAGVTQTPRYLIKTRGQQVTLSCSPISGHRSVSWYQQTPGQGLQFLFEYFSETQRNKGNFPGRFSGRQFSNSRSEMNVSTLELGDSALYLCASSSRAAGPDTQYFGPGTRLTVL.

V gene TRBV13 combines with J gene TRBJ2-7; TRBD2 matches at 8 bases. This CDR3 spans 13 amino acids. Germline V gene sequence: CDR1 PRHDT, CDR2 FYEKMQ (reference sequence). Trimming took 7 bases from V and 11 from J; bases not matched to a gene: 13. CDR3 sequence: CASTSWTTSGKYF. CDR3 in DNA: TGTGCCAGCACCTCTTGGACCACTAGCGGAAAGTACTTC.

The chain combines TRBV12-3 or TRBV12-4 with TRBJ2-1; D might be TRBD2 (5 bases). V shed 5 bases and J shed 6 bases, with 23 bases lying between them. The CDR3 runs to 17 residues. The CDR3 DNA reads TGTGCCAGCAGTCATACTCGACCACCGGGGTGGGGCAATGAGCAGTTCTTC. Protein sequence: CASSHTRPPGWGNEQFF.

CDR3 nucleotides: TGCAGCGTTGAAGAATTCACAGATACGCAGTATTTT. Translating it yields CSVEEFTDTQYF. The chain couples TRBV29-1 to TRBJ2-3; D unclear. CDR1 is SQVTM and CDR2 is ANQGSEA in the germline V gene. This CDR3 has 12 residues. V lost 0 bases and J 2 bases, leaving 3 bases between the germline ends.

CDR3 nucleotide sequence: TGTGCCAGCAGCCAAGATGGGACTGGCTACACCTTC. Encoded protein: CASSQDGTGYTF. The rearrangement links TRBV9 to TRBJ1-2; weak D call: TRBD1 (5 bases). Per the germline V gene, CDR1 is SGDLS and CDR2 is YYNGEE. This CDR3 has 12 amino acids. With 4 bases removed from V and 7 bases from J, the gap between germline ends came to 11 bases.

The CDR3 DNA follows: TGTGCCAGCAGAAAGGGACAGGGAAATTCACCCCTCCACTTT. It specifies CASRKGQGNSPLHF. This rearrangement joins TRBV4-2 to TRBJ1-6; the match to TRBD1 covers 9 bases. Germline V lookup: CDR1 LGHNA, CDR2 YNFKEQ. The V segment lost 6 bases and the J segment 7 bases; nucleotides outside the gene matches: 4. This CDR3 contains 14 residues.

This chain connects TRBV20-1 to TRBJ2-1; tentatively, D is TRBD2 (5 bases). V lost 1 base, J lost 6 bases, and 10 bases lay in between. From germline, CDR1 is DFQATT and CDR2 SNEGSKA (reference sequence). The CDR3 extends over 13 amino acids. CDR3 sequence: CSARVDSRNEQFF. The CDR3 region has the DNA TGCAGTGCTAGAGTGGACTCCCGCAATGAGCAGTTCTTC.

This rearrangement joins TRBV2 to TRBJ2-3, with a tentative D call TRBD2 (5 bases). Trimming pared 4 bases from V and 6 bases from J, leaving 11 bases between. The CDR3 is 13 amino acids. Germline V gene lookup returns CDR1 SNHLY and CDR2 FYNNEI. CDR3 DNA sequence: TGTGCCAGCAGTGGACCCCGCGGGGATACGCAGTATTTT. This gives the protein CASSGPRGDTQYF.

There are a few counts of this clonotype. The V gene is TRBV5-1, the J gene TRBJ2-1; 7 nucleotides match TRBD2. This CDR3 spans 15 amino acids. J gave up 5 bases and V 0 bases, and 5 bases lay outside the gene matches. CDR1 is SGHRS, CDR2 YFSETQ, per germline. The CDR3 nucleotides are TGCGCCAGCAGCTTGGTGGGGACTACGAACAATGAGCAGTTCTTC. Its protein product is CASSLVGTTNNEQFF.

This CDR3 is CASSLAGTSNEQFF. The CDR3 region has the DNA TGTGCCAGCAGCTTAGCCGGGACCTCCAATGAGCAGTTCTTC. V is TRBV7-8 and J is TRBJ2-1; D may be TRBD1 or TRBD2 (5 bases each). The ends were cut back, 0 bases at V and 6 bases at J, with 9 bases in the middle. The CDR3 sequence is 14 residues long. Per the germline V gene, CDR1 is SGHVS and CDR2 is FQNEAQ.

The gene calls are TRBV27 and TRBJ1-1, with D possibly being TRBD1 (5 bases). The V gene lost 3 bases and the J gene lost 7 bases, with 15 bases spanning the gap. CDR3 length: 14 amino acids. Germline loops: CDR1 MNHEY, CDR2 SMNVEV (reference sequence). CDR3 protein: CASSFVGVGSEAFF. The DNA of the CDR3 is TGTGCCAGCAGTTTCGTAGGGGTCGGGAGTGAAGCTTTCTTT.

This clonotype was picked up a small number of times. The CDR3 DNA reads TGCAGTGCTAGGTCTAACTCCTACGAGCAGTACTTC. It specifies CSARSNSYEQYF. The chain employs TRBV20-1 and TRBJ2-7; D unresolved. Trimming pared 3 bases from V and 0 bases from J, leaving 6 bases between. Per germline, CDR1 DFQATT and CDR2 SNEGSKA (reference sequence). This CDR3 contains 12 residues.

This chain joins TRBV7-2 and TRBJ2-7; D is uncertain. The CDR3 covers 12 residues. V was pared by 5 bases and J by 7 bases, with 12 bases between. Germline CDR1 SGHTA, CDR2 FQGNSA. The CDR3 is CASSDHLGEQYF. CDR3 in DNA: TGTGCCAGCAGCGACCATCTGGGAGAGCAGTACTTC.

The chain uses TRBV7-8 and TRBJ2-3; no clear D gene. Trimming removed 3 bases from V and 4 bases from J, with 5 bases in between. Germline V gene lookup returns CDR1 SGHVS and CDR2 FQNEAQ. CDR3 length: 12 amino acids. The CDR3 loop reads CASSFRADTQYF. CDR3 in DNA: TGTGCCAGCAGCTTCCGGGCAGATACGCAGTATTTT.